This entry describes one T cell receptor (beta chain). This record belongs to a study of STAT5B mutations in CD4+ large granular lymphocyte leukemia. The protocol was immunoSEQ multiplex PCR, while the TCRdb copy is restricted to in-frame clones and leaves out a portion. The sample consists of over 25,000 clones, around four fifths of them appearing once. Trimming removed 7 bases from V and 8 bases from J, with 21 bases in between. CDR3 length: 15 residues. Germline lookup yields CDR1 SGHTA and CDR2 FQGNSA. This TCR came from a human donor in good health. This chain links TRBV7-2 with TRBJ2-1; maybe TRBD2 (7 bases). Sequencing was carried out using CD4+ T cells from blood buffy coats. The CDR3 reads CASTMGGAVVHEQFF. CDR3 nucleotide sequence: TGTGCCAGCACCATGGGGGGGGCCGTGGTTCATGAGCAGTTCTTC.